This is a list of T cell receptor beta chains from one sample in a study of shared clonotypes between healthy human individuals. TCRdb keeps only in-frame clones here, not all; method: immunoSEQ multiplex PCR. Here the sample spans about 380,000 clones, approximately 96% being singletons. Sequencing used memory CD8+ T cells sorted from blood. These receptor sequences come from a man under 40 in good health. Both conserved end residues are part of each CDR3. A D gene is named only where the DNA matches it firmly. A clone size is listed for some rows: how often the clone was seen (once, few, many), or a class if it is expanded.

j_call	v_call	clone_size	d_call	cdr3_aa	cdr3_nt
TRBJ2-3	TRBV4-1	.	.	CASSQGEVSPGTQYF	TGCGCCAGCAGCCAAGGAGAAGTTTCTCCAGGGACGCAGTATTTT
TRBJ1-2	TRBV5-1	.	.	CASSLLQGFDGYTF	TGCGCCAGCAGCTTGCTACAGGGATTCGATGGCTACACCTTC
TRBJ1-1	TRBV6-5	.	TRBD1	CASSYSMGQPEAFF	TGTGCCAGCAGTTACTCTATGGGACAGCCTGAAGCTTTCTTT
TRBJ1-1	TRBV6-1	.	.	CASRRVQGLTEAFF	TGTGCCAGCAGGAGGGTTCAGGGGCTTACTGAAGCTTTCTTT
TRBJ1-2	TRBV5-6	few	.	CASSLQGYGYTF	TGTGCCAGCAGCTTACAGGGCTATGGCTACACCTTC
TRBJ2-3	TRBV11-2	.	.	CASSWADTQYF	TGTGCCAGCAGCTGGGCCGATACGCAGTATTTT
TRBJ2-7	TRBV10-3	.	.	CAISEIYLGLQPYEQYF	TGTGCCATCAGTGAGATATACTTAGGCCTCCAGCCCTACGAGCAGTACTTC
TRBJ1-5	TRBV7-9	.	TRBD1	CASSRQGDQPQHF	TGTGCCAGCAGCCGACAGGGTGATCAGCCCCAGCATTTT
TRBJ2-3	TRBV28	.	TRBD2	CASTGGRGTDTQYF	TGTGCCAGCACGGGCGGGAGGGGCACAGATACGCAGTATTTT
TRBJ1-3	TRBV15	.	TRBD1	CATSRGQGGNTIYF	TGTGCCACCAGCCGGGGACAGGGGGGAAACACCATATATTTT
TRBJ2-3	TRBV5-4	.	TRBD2	CASSAGLAGGGDTQYF	TGTGCCAGCAGCGCGGGACTAGCGGGAGGGGGAGATACGCAGTATTTT
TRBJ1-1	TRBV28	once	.	CASSPPGRGNTEAFF	TGTGCCAGCAGTCCGCCGGGACGGGGAAACACTGAAGCTTTCTTT
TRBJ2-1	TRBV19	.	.	CASSGDNYNEQFF	TGTGCCAGTAGCGGGGACAACTACAATGAGCAGTTCTTC
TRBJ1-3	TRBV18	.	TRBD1	CASSPGQTSGNTIYF	TGTGCCAGCTCCCCGGGACAGACCTCTGGAAACACCATATATTTT